A selection of T cell receptor beta chains follows, all from one sample in a study of blood T cells in healthy people across ages. MiXCR, applied by TCRdb to the 5' RACE reads, yields one record per CDR3 protein. The table records more than 800,000 distinct CDR3 sequences, 29% of them present only once. The sample comprised blood. The source is a woman over 75 in good health. Each CDR3 is given with its conserved first and last residue. D genes are given only for firm matches. Clone size is shown for a subset of rows, as once, few, many or a class of expanded clone.

CDR3 protein: CASSPLEGDTEAFF
CDR3 DNA: TGTGCCAGCTCACCACTGGAGGGGGACACTGAAGCTTTCTTT
D gene: -
V gene: TRBV18
J gene: TRBJ1-1
clone size: few

CDR3 protein: CASSYRIAEKLFF
CDR3 DNA: TGTGCCAGCAGTTATAGGATTGCTGAAAAACTGTTTTTT
D gene: -
V gene: TRBV6-5
J gene: TRBJ1-4
clone size: many

CDR3 protein: CSASPLDRDNEQFF
CDR3 DNA: TGCAGTGCCAGTCCCCTGGACAGGGACAATGAGCAGTTCTTC
D gene: TRBD1
V gene: TRBV20-1
J gene: TRBJ2-1
clone size: few

CDR3 protein: CARSHGQYQETQYF
CDR3 DNA: TGTGCCCGCAGCCATGGTCAGTACCAAGAGACCCAGTACTTC
D gene: -
V gene: TRBV11-2
J gene: TRBJ2-5
clone size: -

CDR3 protein: CASSLRGRLQFF
CDR3 DNA: TGTGCCAGCAGTTTGAGGGGGCGGCTCCAGTTCTTC
D gene: TRBD1
V gene: TRBV12-3/TRBV12-4
J gene: TRBJ2-1
clone size: few

CDR3 protein: CASTPGDISLLEAFF
CDR3 DNA: TGTGCCAGCACACCAGGGGACATCTCCCTCCTTGAAGCTTTCTTT
D gene: -
V gene: TRBV28
J gene: TRBJ1-1
clone size: -

CDR3 protein: CSGGLAGLFTDTQYF
CDR3 DNA: TGCAGCGGCGGACTAGCGGGGCTCTTCACAGATACGCAGTATTTT
D gene: TRBD2
V gene: TRBV29-1
J gene: TRBJ2-3
clone size: many

CDR3 protein: CASSPIGSSYNSPLHF
CDR3 DNA: TGTGCCAGCTCACCAATTGGTAGCTCCTATAATTCACCCCTCCACTTT
D gene: -
V gene: TRBV18
J gene: TRBJ1-6
clone size: few

CDR3 protein: CASRGPRPSPLHF
CDR3 DNA: TGTGCCAGCCGAGGGCCACGGCCTTCACCCCTCCACTTT
D gene: -
V gene: TRBV6-5
J gene: TRBJ1-6
clone size: many

CDR3 protein: CASNRQGATTEAFF
CDR3 DNA: TGTGCCAGCAATCGACAGGGGGCGACCACTGAAGCTTTCTTT
D gene: TRBD1
V gene: TRBV27
J gene: TRBJ1-1
clone size: -

CDR3 protein: CSARVLGFTEAFF
CDR3 DNA: TGCAGTGCTAGAGTTCTGGGATTCACTGAAGCTTTCTTT
D gene: -
V gene: TRBV20-1
J gene: TRBJ1-1
clone size: -

CDR3 protein: CASSYFGLGTYGYTF
CDR3 DNA: TGTGCCAGCAGTTACTTCGGTTTAGGAACCTATGGCTACACCTTC
D gene: -
V gene: TRBV12-3/TRBV12-4
J gene: TRBJ1-2
clone size: once

CDR3 protein: CASSQRIQETQYF
CDR3 DNA: TGTGCCAGCAGCCAAAGGATCCAAGAGACCCAGTACTTC
D gene: -
V gene: TRBV14
J gene: TRBJ2-5
clone size: -

CDR3 protein: CSVDTGQGKTQYF
CDR3 DNA: TGCAGCGTTGATACGGGACAGGGAAAGACCCAGTACTTC
D gene: TRBD1
V gene: TRBV29-1
J gene: TRBJ2-5
clone size: many

CDR3 protein: CASNRQAGTGELFF
CDR3 DNA: TGTGCCAGCAACAGGCAGGCGGGTACCGGGGAGCTGTTTTTT
D gene: -
V gene: TRBV5-5
J gene: TRBJ2-2
clone size: -

CDR3 protein: CSARDLSRVQEAQYF
CDR3 DNA: TGCAGTGCTAGAGATTTGTCCAGGGTACAAGAGGCCCAGTACTTC
D gene: -
V gene: TRBV20-1
J gene: TRBJ2-5
clone size: few

CDR3 protein: CSARGADRMHNSPLHF
CDR3 DNA: TGCAGTGCTAGAGGGGCGGACAGGATGCATAATTCACCCCTCCACTTT
D gene: TRBD1
V gene: TRBV20-1
J gene: TRBJ1-6
clone size: many

CDR3 protein: CASSDSGSGPLHF
CDR3 DNA: TGTGCCAGCAGTGACTCCGGAAGCGGACCCCTCCACTTT
D gene: -
V gene: TRBV2
J gene: TRBJ1-6
clone size: few

CDR3 protein: CASSKMSDEQFF
CDR3 DNA: TGTGCCAGCAGCAAAATGAGCGATGAGCAGTTCTTC
D gene: -
V gene: TRBV11-2
J gene: TRBJ2-1
clone size: many

CDR3 protein: CASRARDGPYNEQFF
CDR3 DNA: TGTGCCAGCAGAGCACGGGACGGCCCCTACAATGAGCAGTTCTTC
D gene: -
V gene: TRBV7-2
J gene: TRBJ2-1
clone size: many

CDR3 protein: CASSDLGQGVFPLHF
CDR3 DNA: TGTGCCAGCAGTGATCTGGGACAGGGGGTTTTTCCCCTCCACTTT
D gene: TRBD1
V gene: TRBV25-1
J gene: TRBJ1-6
clone size: few

CDR3 protein: CASSLVNSGGYNEQFF
CDR3 DNA: TGTGCCAGCAGCTTAGTGAATAGCGGGGGATACAATGAGCAGTTCTTC
D gene: TRBD2
V gene: TRBV11-2
J gene: TRBJ2-1
clone size: many

CDR3 protein: CSARDGRQGVSQPQHF
CDR3 DNA: TGCAGTGCTAGAGATGGACGACAGGGAGTTAGTCAGCCCCAGCATTTT
D gene: TRBD1
V gene: TRBV20-1
J gene: TRBJ1-5
clone size: -

CDR3 protein: CASSPPLDSTDTQYF
CDR3 DNA: TGTGCCAGCAGCCCCCCACTGGACAGTACAGATACGCAGTATTTT
D gene: -
V gene: TRBV7-2
J gene: TRBJ2-3
clone size: many

CDR3 protein: CAISSTGLETGELFF
CDR3 DNA: TGTGCCATCAGTTCGACGGGACTGGAGACCGGGGAGCTGTTTTTT
D gene: -
V gene: TRBV10-3
J gene: TRBJ2-2
clone size: -

CDR3 protein: CSAKRRAGDNEQFF
CDR3 DNA: TGCAGTGCAAAGAGGAGAGCGGGGGATAATGAGCAGTTCTTC
D gene: TRBD2
V gene: TRBV20-1
J gene: TRBJ2-1
clone size: many

CDR3 protein: CAWSKSWTGLAKNIQYF
CDR3 DNA: TGTGCCTGGAGTAAAAGTTGGACAGGTCTGGCCAAAAACATTCAGTACTTC
D gene: TRBD1
V gene: TRBV30
J gene: TRBJ2-4
clone size: -

CDR3 protein: CSVEGEAFF
CDR3 DNA: TGCAGCGTTGAGGGCGAAGCTTTCTTT
D gene: -
V gene: TRBV29-1
J gene: TRBJ1-1
clone size: few

CDR3 protein: CAGSLSVPTYNEQYF
CDR3 DNA: TGTGCCGGCAGTCTTAGCGTCCCCACCTACAATGAGCAGTACTTC
D gene: -
V gene: TRBV7-2
J gene: TRBJ2-7
clone size: -

CDR3 protein: CASGGSGGYNEQFF
CDR3 DNA: TGTGCCAGCGGGGGCAGCGGGGGGTACAATGAGCAGTTCTTC
D gene: TRBD2
V gene: TRBV4-2
J gene: TRBJ2-1
clone size: -

CDR3 protein: CASSAFWTRGGNQPQHF
CDR3 DNA: TGTGCCAGCAGCGCCTTTTGGACACGCGGGGGAAATCAGCCCCAGCATTTT
D gene: -
V gene: TRBV6-1
J gene: TRBJ1-5
clone size: -

CDR3 protein: CASSYSIGGREPQHF
CDR3 DNA: TGTGCCAGCAGTTACTCGATCGGCGGACGGGAGCCCCAGCATTTT
D gene: -
V gene: TRBV6-2/TRBV6-3
J gene: TRBJ1-5
clone size: once

CDR3 protein: CASSRPMDRGKGPQETQYF
CDR3 DNA: TGTGCCAGCAGTCGCCCGATGGACAGGGGAAAGGGCCCCCAAGAGACCCAGTACTTC
D gene: TRBD1
V gene: TRBV6-1
J gene: TRBJ2-5
clone size: -

CDR3 protein: CSAITAVGADTQYF
CDR3 DNA: TGCAGTGCTATCACGGCGGTTGGAGCAGATACGCAGTATTTT
D gene: -
V gene: TRBV20-1
J gene: TRBJ2-3
clone size: -

CDR3 protein: CAWSRGTRYEQYF
CDR3 DNA: TGTGCCTGGAGTCGCGGGACCCGCTACGAGCAGTACTTC
D gene: -
V gene: TRBV30
J gene: TRBJ2-7
clone size: -

CDR3 protein: CASSFTSSAEAFF
CDR3 DNA: TGTGCCAGCAGTTTTACTTCTTCAGCTGAAGCTTTCTTT
D gene: -
V gene: TRBV3-1
J gene: TRBJ1-1
clone size: -

CDR3 protein: CASSPPGLAGGPAGELFF
CDR3 DNA: TGTGCCAGCAGCCCGCCGGGACTAGCGGGGGGGCCGGCCGGGGAGCTGTTTTTT
D gene: TRBD2
V gene: TRBV7-2
J gene: TRBJ2-2
clone size: -

CDR3 protein: CSAPDSSGRNSPLHF
CDR3 DNA: TGCAGTGCCCCGGACAGTTCAGGTCGGAATTCACCCCTCCACTTT
D gene: -
V gene: TRBV20-1
J gene: TRBJ1-6
clone size: many

CDR3 protein: CASSYWAPDYQSSYEQYF
CDR3 DNA: TGTGCCAGCAGTTACTGGGCCCCGGACTATCAAAGCTCCTACGAGCAGTACTTC
D gene: -
V gene: TRBV6-5
J gene: TRBJ2-7
clone size: many

CDR3 protein: CASSRTGDAGYTF
CDR3 DNA: TGTGCCAGCAGCAGGACAGGGGACGCTGGCTACACCTTC
D gene: TRBD1
V gene: TRBV28
J gene: TRBJ1-2
clone size: -

CDR3 protein: CASSLRGCTEAFF
CDR3 DNA: TGTGCCAGCAGCTTAAGGGGGTGCACTGAAGCTTTCTTT
D gene: -
V gene: TRBV7-9
J gene: TRBJ1-1
clone size: -

CDR3 protein: CASSQQGRNTEAFF
CDR3 DNA: TGTGCCAGCAGTCAACAGGGAAGGAACACTGAAGCTTTCTTT
D gene: -
V gene: TRBV5-5
J gene: TRBJ1-1
clone size: many

CDR3 protein: CASSDGGLYNEQFF
CDR3 DNA: TGTGCCAGCAGTGACGGGGGACTATACAATGAGCAGTTCTTC
D gene: TRBD2
V gene: TRBV6-4
J gene: TRBJ2-1
clone size: few

CDR3 protein: CSVAIAYEQYF
CDR3 DNA: TGCAGCGTTGCAATCGCCTACGAGCAGTACTTC
D gene: -
V gene: TRBV29-1
J gene: TRBJ2-7
clone size: many

CDR3 protein: CASSQDSSWLDNSPLHF
CDR3 DNA: TGCGCCAGCAGCCAAGATTCGTCTTGGCTCGATAATTCACCCCTCCACTTT
D gene: -
V gene: TRBV4-3
J gene: TRBJ1-6
clone size: many

CDR3 protein: CSVQQGRGTQYF
CDR3 DNA: TGCAGCGTACAACAGGGCCGGGGTACGCAGTATTTT
D gene: -
V gene: TRBV29-1
J gene: TRBJ2-3
clone size: many

CDR3 protein: CASSEDRSTDTQYF
CDR3 DNA: TGTGCCAGCAGTGAAGACAGAAGCACAGATACGCAGTATTTT
D gene: -
V gene: TRBV2
J gene: TRBJ2-3
clone size: many

CDR3 protein: CASSSFIGGKSTDTQYF
CDR3 DNA: TGTGCCAGCAGCTCCTTTATAGGGGGGAAGAGCACAGATACGCAGTATTTT
D gene: -
V gene: TRBV7-2
J gene: TRBJ2-3
clone size: many

CDR3 protein: CASSEPVRGTYNEQFF
CDR3 DNA: TGTGCCAGCAGTGAACCCGTCAGGGGAACCTACAATGAGCAGTTCTTC
D gene: -
V gene: TRBV6-1
J gene: TRBJ2-1
clone size: many

CDR3 protein: CASSPMAQPGHGYTF
CDR3 DNA: TGTGCCAGCTCACCAATGGCACAACCCGGTCATGGCTACACCTTC
D gene: -
V gene: TRBV18
J gene: TRBJ1-2
clone size: many

CDR3 protein: CSAKGGQGQPQHF
CDR3 DNA: TGCAGCGCAAAGGGCGGGCAGGGGCAGCCCCAGCATTTT
D gene: -
V gene: TRBV29-1
J gene: TRBJ1-5
clone size: many

CDR3 protein: CSAISRGTGKETQYF
CDR3 DNA: TGCAGTGCTATTTCAAGAGGGACAGGAAAAGAGACCCAGTACTTC
D gene: TRBD1
V gene: TRBV20-1
J gene: TRBJ2-5
clone size: few

CDR3 protein: CASRERGVGTDTQYF
CDR3 DNA: TGTGCCAGCAGGGAGCGGGGGGTCGGCACAGATACGCAGTATTTT
D gene: TRBD2
V gene: TRBV7-2
J gene: TRBJ2-3
clone size: -

CDR3 protein: CASRGSGGPETQYF
CDR3 DNA: TGTGCCAGCAGGGGGAGCGGGGGGCCAGAGACCCAGTACTTC
D gene: TRBD2
V gene: TRBV12-3/TRBV12-4
J gene: TRBJ2-5
clone size: many

CDR3 protein: CASSQEAATDTRYF
CDR3 DNA: TGCGCTAGCAGCCAAGAAGCAGCTACAGATACGCGGTATTTT
D gene: -
V gene: TRBV4-1
J gene: TRBJ2-3
clone size: -

CDR3 protein: CASSLSPGTGIRETQFF
CDR3 DNA: TGTGCCAGCAGCCTCTCCCCCGGGACAGGGATACGGGAGACCCAGTTCTTC
D gene: TRBD1
V gene: TRBV3-1
J gene: TRBJ2-1
clone size: -

CDR3 protein: CASSLADRDGYTFGSGTQYF
CDR3 DNA: -
D gene: -
V gene: TRBV7-2
J gene: TRBJ2-5
clone size: -

CDR3 protein: CSARVAGFNEQYF
CDR3 DNA: TGCAGTGCTAGGGTAGCAGGTTTTAATGAGCAGTACTTC
D gene: -
V gene: TRBV20-1
J gene: TRBJ2-7
clone size: few

CDR3 protein: CDSSWAGGSDEQYF
CDR3 DNA: TGTGACAGCAGCTGGGCCGGAGGATCGGACGAGCAGTACTTC
D gene: -
V gene: TRBV5-5
J gene: TRBJ2-7
clone size: -

CDR3 protein: CASSSLGRKRGEQYF
CDR3 DNA: TGTGCCAGCAGCTCCCTTGGACGGAAAAGGGGCGAGCAGTACTTC
D gene: -
V gene: TRBV11-2
J gene: TRBJ2-7
clone size: many